This TCR beta chain was retrieved from a study of post-analysis software for immune sequencing data (dated by TCRdb to the mid-2010s). Concerning the study at large: Recorded disease courses included relapsing-remitting, secondary progressive and progressive-relapsing multiple sclerosis, with some patients lacking subtype annotation. Patient repertoires were compared against about a dozen previously published healthy control repertoires from donors aged roughly 6 to 25 years. A subset of samples was prepared in parallel using single-end sample barcoding, then pooled and co-amplified after Illumina adapter ligation.

The method was PCR. Sequencing was performed on an Illumina HiSeq 2500. To reduce PCR and sequencing biases, unique molecular identifiers were built into the TCR beta cDNA libraries. Every 1 to 10 million input T cells yielded about 500,000 cDNA molecules, meaning each molecule approximated one T cell. The patient libraries were prepared and sequenced with the same protocol used for the earlier healthy control dataset. Within a given batch, samples were prepared together, multiplexed and sequenced on the same HiSeq lane. Under the source paper's analysis protocol: MIGEC was used to process the raw barcoded reads, and molecular identifier groups with only a single read were discarded before consensus assembly and CDR3 extraction. VDJtools was used for post-analysis of the clonotype tables, and diversity was normalized by down-sampling every dataset to the size of the smallest sample. Repertoire overlap clustering matched CDR3 amino acid but not nucleotide sequences to correct batch-related cross-sample contamination. TCRdb itself trimmed the public reads at Q25 with fastp, ran MiXCR and retained productive beta chains. Identical CDR3 protein sequences are pooled into one entry, listed with their most common genes and DNA. TCRdb's processing, not the study's, gives the V and J calls here. In this sample the table shows 650,000 to 850,000 distinct CDR3 sequences, around 46% of which occur a single time. Jointly, the top ten make up roughly 5% of the sample.

TCR beta repertoires were profiled from peripheral blood of roughly 13 young patients with multiple sclerosis to demonstrate the VDJtools post-analysis software. The patients with multiple sclerosis were children and adolescents between about 6 and 15 years of age. The table lists this clonotype with a count of one. Its antigen specificity is not known. There are no base qualities to consult, and no much larger clone falls within one base. Looking up the germline V gene (reference sequence) yields CDR1 SEHNR and CDR2 FQNEAQ. The CDR3 numbers 12 residues from cysteine through phenylalanine. Left in the record is the CDR3 DNA by itself, 36 bases read in frame from the first base. What the work shows at the level of the full study, not this receptor alone: Strong co-clustering of samples prepared in the same batch was shown by direct clustering with F measure, prompting a batch-effect correction. Normalized Chao1 diversity was significantly lower in multiple sclerosis patients than controls, suggesting substantial peripheral T-cell clonal expansion. Patients showed significantly higher frequencies than controls for five TRBV segments, among them TRBV5-6, TRBV5-1 and TRBV20-1. The multiple sclerosis patient group was slightly younger than the control group.

Sequenced input: blood. This clonotype originated in a girl between 10 and 17 years old with multiple sclerosis. The chain couples TRBV7-9 to TRBJ2-4; too little of a D gene remains to name it. The J call may be faulty, since TRBJ2-7 better matches the DNA end. The DNA is TGTGCCAGCAGCCAACCCCCCCACGAGCAGTACTTC. Translated, it reads CASSQPPHEQYF.